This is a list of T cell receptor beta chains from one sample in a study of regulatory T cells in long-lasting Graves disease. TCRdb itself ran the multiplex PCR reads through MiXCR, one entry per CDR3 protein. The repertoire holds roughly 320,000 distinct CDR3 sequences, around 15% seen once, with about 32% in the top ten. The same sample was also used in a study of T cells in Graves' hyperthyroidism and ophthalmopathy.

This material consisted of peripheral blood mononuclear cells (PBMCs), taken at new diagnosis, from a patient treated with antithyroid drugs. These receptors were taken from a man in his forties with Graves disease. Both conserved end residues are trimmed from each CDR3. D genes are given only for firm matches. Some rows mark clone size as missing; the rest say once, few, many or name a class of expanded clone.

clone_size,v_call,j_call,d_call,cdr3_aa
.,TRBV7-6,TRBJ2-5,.,ASSLNQAPGETQY
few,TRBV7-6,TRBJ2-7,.,ASSTRARAYEQY
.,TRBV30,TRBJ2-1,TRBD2,AWNRGGSYNEQF
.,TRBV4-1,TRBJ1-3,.,ASSRLPRAFGNTIY
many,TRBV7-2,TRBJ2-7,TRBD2,ASSPSGDGYEQY
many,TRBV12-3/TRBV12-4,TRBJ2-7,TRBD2,ASIKVRLAAPYEQY
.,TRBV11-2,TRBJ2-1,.,ASSLDSAGRNEQF
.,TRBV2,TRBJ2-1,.,ASAGGFKSSYNEQF
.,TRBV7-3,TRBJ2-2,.,ASSPGVGGELF
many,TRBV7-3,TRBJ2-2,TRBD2,ASSARLAGGTGELF
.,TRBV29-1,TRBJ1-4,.,SARTVSNNEKLF
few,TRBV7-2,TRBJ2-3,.,ASSLWGVGTDTQY
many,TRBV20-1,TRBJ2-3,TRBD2,SARDLGGGAGDTQY